This T cell receptor beta chain was recovered during a study of T cell repertoires in aging, cancer and after chemotherapy. Whole-study findings and limits: Age-matched healthy donors had significantly more diverse, less clonal blood TCR repertoires than untreated cancer patients. Rebound thymic output was suggested by rising median generation probability during chemotherapy in each cancer cohort. In healthy donors, age-related TCR diversity loss mainly reflected lost richness.

Rearranged V-D-J TRB sequences were amplified with a mixed TRB-A/B primer pool. TCRdb redid the calling of the multiplex PCR reads with MiXCR, one entry per CDR3 protein. The sample contains 3,000 to 3,500 distinct CDR3 sequences, around 26% of which appear only once. Peripheral blood genomic DNA, not sorted cells or RNA, was the template. The length of the CDR3 is 12 residues. Looked up from germline, CDR1 is KGHDR and CDR2 is SFDVKD. Trimming pared 3 bases from V and 5 bases from J, leaving 6 bases between. This clonotype has only a few counts. The antigen remains undetermined. The sample consisted of blood. The chain uses TRBV24-1 and TRBJ2-5, with no clear D. The TCR sequence derives from a human donor with a solid tumor. CDR3 sequence reads: CATSDPGETQYF. The CDR3 DNA sequence: TGTGCCACCAGTGATCCCGGGGAGACCCAGTACTTC.